The clone carrying this T cell receptor beta chain was detected once. Its specificity is unknown. These data come from a study of vaccination and CD4 T cells after COVID-19. The overall study: Testing by nasal swab PCR showed convalescent patients to be SARS-CoV-2 positive; about nine were mild and one was severe.

Treatment of the sample: roughly 10-day PBMC culture with coronavirus spike peptide pools or control peptides (ViraFEST assay). Positivity by PCR occurred from March to December 2020, a period that predated US Alpha, Beta and Delta variants. Germline lookup yields CDR1 LNHDA and CDR2 SQIVND (reference sequence). Trimming took 6 bases from V and 2 from J, leaving 4 bases between them. This CDR3 region has 11 residues. Sequencing of DNA taken from cultured CD4+ T cells relied on the Oncomine TCR Beta short-read assay. TCRdb fed the PCR reads into MiXCR, producing one record per CDR3 protein. In the table there are approximately 10,000 distinct CDR3 sequences, about 50% of which are singletons.

The chain links TRBV19 to TRBJ2-5; D is uncertain. This receptor was identified in a human donor who had recovered from COVID-19. Sequenced sample: CD4+ T cells from blood, cultured in vitro. The CDR3 DNA sequence: TGTGCCAGTAGCATACAAGAGACCCAGTACTTC. Its protein is CASSIQETQYF.